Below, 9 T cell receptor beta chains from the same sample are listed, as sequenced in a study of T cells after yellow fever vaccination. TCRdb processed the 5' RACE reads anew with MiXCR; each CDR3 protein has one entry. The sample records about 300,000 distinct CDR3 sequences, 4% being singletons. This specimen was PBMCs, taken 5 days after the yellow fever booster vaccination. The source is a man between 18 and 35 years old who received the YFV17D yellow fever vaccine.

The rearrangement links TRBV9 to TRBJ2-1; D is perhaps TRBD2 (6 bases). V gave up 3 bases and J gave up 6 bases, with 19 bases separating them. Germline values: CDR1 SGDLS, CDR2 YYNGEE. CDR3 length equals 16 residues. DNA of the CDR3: TGTGCCAGCAGCGCCTCCACTAGCCCCGTCTTCAATGAGCAGTTCTTC. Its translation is CASSASTSPVFNEQFF.

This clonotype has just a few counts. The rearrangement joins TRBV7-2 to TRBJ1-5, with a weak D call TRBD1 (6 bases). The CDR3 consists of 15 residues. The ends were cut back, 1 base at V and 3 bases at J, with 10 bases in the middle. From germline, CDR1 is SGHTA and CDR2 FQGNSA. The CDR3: CASSLGGANNQPQHF. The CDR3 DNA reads TGTGCCAGCAGCTTAGGGGGGGCCAACAATCAGCCCCAGCATTTT. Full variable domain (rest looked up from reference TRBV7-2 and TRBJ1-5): GAGVSQSPSNKVTEKGKDVELRCDPISGHTALYWYRQSLGQGLEFLIYFQGNSAPDKSGLPSDRFSAERTGGSVSTLTIQRTQQEDSAVYLCASSLGGANNQPQHFGDGTRLSIL.

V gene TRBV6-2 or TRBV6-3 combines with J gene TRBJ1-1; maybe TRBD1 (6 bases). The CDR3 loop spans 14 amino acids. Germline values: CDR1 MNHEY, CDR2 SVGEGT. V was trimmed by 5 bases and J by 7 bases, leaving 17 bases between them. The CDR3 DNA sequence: TGTGCCAGCAGTAAGTCGGACAGCTATAGTGAAGCTTTCTTT. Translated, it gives CASSKSDSYSEAFF.

The CDR3 here is CASSRGVREEQYF. The DNA of the CDR3 is TGTGCCAGCAGCCGGGGGGTGCGGGAGGAGCAGTACTTC. The chain links TRBV7-2 to TRBJ2-7; 7 bases fit TRBD2. The CDR3 has 13 residues. Losses at the gene ends were 5 bases for V and 7 bases for J; bases not matched to a gene: 8. Germline values: CDR1 SGHTA, CDR2 FQGNSA. Full variable domain (missing parts from reference TRBV7-2 and TRBJ2-7): GAGVSQSPSNKVTEKGKDVELRCDPISGHTALYWYRQSLGQGLEFLIYFQGNSAPDKSGLPSDRFSAERTGGSVSTLTIQRTQQEDSAVYLCASSRGVREEQYFGPGTRLTVT.

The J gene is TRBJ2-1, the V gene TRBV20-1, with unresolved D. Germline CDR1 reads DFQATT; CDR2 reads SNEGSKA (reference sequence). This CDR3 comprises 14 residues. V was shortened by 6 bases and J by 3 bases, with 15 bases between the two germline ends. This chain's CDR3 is CSALSGSGYNEQFF. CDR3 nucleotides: TGCAGTGCCCTTTCAGGTTCTGGCTACAATGAGCAGTTCTTC.

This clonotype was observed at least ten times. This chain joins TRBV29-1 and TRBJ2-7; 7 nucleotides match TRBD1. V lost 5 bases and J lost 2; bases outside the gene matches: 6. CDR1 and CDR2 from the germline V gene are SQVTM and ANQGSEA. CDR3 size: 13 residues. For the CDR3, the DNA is TGCAGCGTTCGACAGGGTTGGACCTACGAGCAGTACTTC. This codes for CSVRQGWTYEQYF.

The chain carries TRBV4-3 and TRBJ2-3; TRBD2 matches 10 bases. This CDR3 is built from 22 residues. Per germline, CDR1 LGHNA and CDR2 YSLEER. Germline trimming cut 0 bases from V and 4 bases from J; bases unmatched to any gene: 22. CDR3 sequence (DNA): TGCGCCAGCAGCCAAGAGGCTTCTGGTCTAGCGGGGGTCCCCCTCCGAGCAGATACGCAGTATTTT. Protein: CASSQEASGLAGVPLRADTQYF.

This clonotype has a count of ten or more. CDR3 sequence reads: CASSTKGLQQETQYF. The CDR3, as DNA: TGTGCCAGCAGCACAAAGGGACTCCAACAAGAGACCCAGTACTTC. The rearrangement joins TRBV27 to TRBJ2-5, with TRBD2 as a possible D gene (6 bases). CDR3 size: 15 residues. The V end was cut by 6 bases, the J end by 2 bases, with 16 bases between. Germline CDR1 MNHEY, CDR2 SMNVEV (reference sequence).

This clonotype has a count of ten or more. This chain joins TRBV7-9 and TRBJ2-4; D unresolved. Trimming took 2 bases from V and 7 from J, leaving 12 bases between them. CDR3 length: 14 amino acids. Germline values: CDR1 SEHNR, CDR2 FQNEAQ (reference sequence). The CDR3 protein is CASSLLESGNIQYF. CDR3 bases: TGTGCCAGCAGCTTATTGGAGTCGGGTAACATTCAGTACTTC.